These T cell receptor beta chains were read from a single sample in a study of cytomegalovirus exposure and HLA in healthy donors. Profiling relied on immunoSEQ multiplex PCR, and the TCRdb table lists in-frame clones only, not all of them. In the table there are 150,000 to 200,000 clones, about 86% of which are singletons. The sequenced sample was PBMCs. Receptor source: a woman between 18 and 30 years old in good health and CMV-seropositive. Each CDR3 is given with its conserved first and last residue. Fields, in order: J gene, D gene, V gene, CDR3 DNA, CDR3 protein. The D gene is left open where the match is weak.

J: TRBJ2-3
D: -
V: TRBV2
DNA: TGTGCCAGCAGCGCCTTGGCGACCGGCGGAGATACGCAGTATTTT
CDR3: CASSALATGGDTQYF

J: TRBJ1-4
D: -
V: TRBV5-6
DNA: TGTGCCAGCAGCTTGCTATTTGAAAAACTGTTTTTT
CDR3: CASSLLFEKLFF

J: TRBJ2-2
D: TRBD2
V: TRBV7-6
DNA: TGTGCCAGCAGCGGGTCCGGGGGGGCACAGGAGCTGTTTTTT
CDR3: CASSGSGGAQELFF

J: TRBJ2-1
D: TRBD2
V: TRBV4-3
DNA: TGCGCCAGCAGCCGCCGACTAGCTGGGAATAACAATGAGCAGTTCTTC
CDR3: CASSRRLAGNNNEQFF

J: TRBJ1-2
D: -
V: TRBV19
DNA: TGTGCCAGTAGTACCGCACCCACTGGGTCGGGAAGCTATGGCTACACCTTC
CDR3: CASSTAPTGSGSYGYTF

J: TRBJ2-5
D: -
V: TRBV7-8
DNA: TGTGCCAGCAGCTTAAGTACCGGAGAGACCCAGTACTTC
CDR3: CASSLSTGETQYF

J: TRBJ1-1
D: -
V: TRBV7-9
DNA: TGTGCCAGCAGCTCCGGCACGGGAGAAGCTTTCTTT
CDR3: CASSSGTGEAFF

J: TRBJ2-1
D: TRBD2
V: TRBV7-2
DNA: TGTGCCAGCAGCTTAGCGCCAACTAGCGGCGCCGTTGAGCAGTTCTTC
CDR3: CASSLAPTSGAVEQFF

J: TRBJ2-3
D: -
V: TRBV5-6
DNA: TGTGCCAGCAGCGGGGACTGGGCGCTCACAGATACGCAGTATTTT
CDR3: CASSGDWALTDTQYF

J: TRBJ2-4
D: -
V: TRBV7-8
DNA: TGTGCCAGCAGCTTAGACCGTGAGGAGTTGGCCAAAAACATTCAGTACTTC
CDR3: CASSLDREELAKNIQYF

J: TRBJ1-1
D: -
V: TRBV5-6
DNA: TGTGCCAGCAGATGGGGCGGGGTGGGGCCGTTCACTGAAGCTTTCTTT
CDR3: CASRWGGVGPFTEAFF

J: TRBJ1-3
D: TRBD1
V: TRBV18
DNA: TGTGCCAGCTCACAAGGACAGGCCTCTGGAAACACCATATATTTT
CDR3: CASSQGQASGNTIYF

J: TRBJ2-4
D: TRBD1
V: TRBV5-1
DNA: TGCGCCAGCAGCTTGGAAGGGGGCTCCAAGAACATTCAGTACTTC
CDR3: CASSLEGGSKNIQYF

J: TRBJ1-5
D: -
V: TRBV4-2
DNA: TGTGCCAGCAGCCAAGTGCCAGGGGCCTTTAGCCAGCCCCAGCATTTT
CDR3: CASSQVPGAFSQPQHF

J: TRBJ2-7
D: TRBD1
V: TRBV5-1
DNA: TGCGCCAGCAGCCCGGTGTCGGGACAGGGTGACTACGAGCAGTACTTC
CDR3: CASSPVSGQGDYEQYF

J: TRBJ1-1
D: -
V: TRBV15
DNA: TGTGCCACCAGCAGAGCGCAAATGGCAGGGATTAACACTGAAGCTTTCTTT
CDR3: CATSRAQMAGINTEAFF

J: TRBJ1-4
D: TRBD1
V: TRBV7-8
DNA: TGTGCCAGCAGCTTCCTGGGACAGGGAGTTTATGAAAAACTGTTTTTT
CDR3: CASSFLGQGVYEKLFF

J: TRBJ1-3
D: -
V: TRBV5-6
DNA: TGTGCCAGCAGCCCGCAGGACTCTGGAAACACCATATATTTT
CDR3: CASSPQDSGNTIYF

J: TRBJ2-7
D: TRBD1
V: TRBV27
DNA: TGTGCCAGCATTCTATCACCCGGACAGGGCGGCGAGCAGTACTTC
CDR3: CASILSPGQGGEQYF

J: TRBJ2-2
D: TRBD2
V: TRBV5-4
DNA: TGTGCCAGCAGCTTGGTAGCGGGGGGCCTTAACACCGGGGAGCTGTTTTTT
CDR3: CASSLVAGGLNTGELFF